This T cell receptor (beta chain) was sequenced during a study of shared clonotypes between healthy human individuals. TCRdb keeps only in-frame clones here, not all; method: immunoSEQ multiplex PCR. Counted here are some 2 million clones, just under 95% occurring once; the ten biggest clones make up approximately 1.2%. The naive CD8 population came from CD45RO-negative cells selected for CCR7, without terminally differentiated effector memory CD45RA+ cells. Per the germline V gene, CDR1 is SGDLS and CDR2 is YYNGEE. The ends lost 4 bases at V and 6 bases at J; junction bases unmatched: 4. This CDR3 comprises 12 residues.

V and J are TRBV9 and TRBJ2-7, with 7 nucleotides matching TRBD1. The receptor comes from a young man in good health. The sequenced sample was naive CD8+ T cells sorted from blood. CDR3 amino acids: CASSLEGAEQYF. CDR3 nucleotide sequence: TGTGCCAGCAGCCTTGAGGGGGCCGAGCAGTACTTC.